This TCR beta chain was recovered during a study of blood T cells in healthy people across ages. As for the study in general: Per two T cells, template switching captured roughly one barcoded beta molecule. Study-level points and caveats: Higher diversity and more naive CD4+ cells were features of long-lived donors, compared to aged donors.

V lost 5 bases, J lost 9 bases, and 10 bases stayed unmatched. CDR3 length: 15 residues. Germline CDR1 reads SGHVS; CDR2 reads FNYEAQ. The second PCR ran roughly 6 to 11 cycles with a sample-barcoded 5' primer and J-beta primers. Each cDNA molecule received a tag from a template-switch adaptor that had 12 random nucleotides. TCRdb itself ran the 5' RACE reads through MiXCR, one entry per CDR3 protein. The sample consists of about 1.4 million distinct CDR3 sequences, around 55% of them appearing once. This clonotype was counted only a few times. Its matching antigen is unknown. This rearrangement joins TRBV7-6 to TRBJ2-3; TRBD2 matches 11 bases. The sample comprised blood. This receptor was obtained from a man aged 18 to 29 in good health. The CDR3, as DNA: TGTGCCAGCAGCGCCCGGACTAGCGGGCTCGAGACGCAGTATTTT. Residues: CASSARTSGLETQYF. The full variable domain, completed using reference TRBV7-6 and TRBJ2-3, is GAGVSQSPRYKVTKRGQDVALRCDPISGHVSLYWYRQALGQGPEFLTYFNYEAQQDKSGLPNDRFSAERPEGSISTLTIQRTEQRDSAMYRCASSARTSGLETQYFGPGTRLTVL.